The 18 T cell receptor beta chains listed next were all sequenced from one sample in a study of T cells in Graves' hyperthyroidism and ophthalmopathy. Regions amplified from RNA transcripts were the TCR beta CDR3 regions. In the first-round RT-PCR of the TCR CDR3, the HTBI primer set was used. MiXCR, applied by TCRdb to the multiplex PCR reads, yields one record per CDR3 protein. Among more than 500,000 distinct CDR3 sequences, around 15% were seen once, and the ten largest hold over 3.5%. Sequenced sample: blood. These receptors all stem from a woman aged 30 to 39 with Graves' hyperthyroidism.

This clonotype came up a few times. The chain employs TRBV27 and TRBJ2-3; TRBD1 might be the D (5 bases). CDR3 length: 17 residues. V gave up 6 bases and J gave up 1 base, with 20 bases separating them. Germline V lookup: CDR1 MNHEY, CDR2 SMNVEV (reference sequence). The CDR3: CASSFGAVPSGTDTQYF. CDR3 bases: TGTGCCAGCAGCTTTGGGGCAGTCCCATCTGGCACAGATACGCAGTATTTT.

This rearrangement joins TRBV4-3 to TRBJ1-5; 8 bases line up with TRBD1. Unmatched junction bases numbered 11, after V lost 2 bases and J lost 2 bases. This CDR3 is built from 18 residues. CDR1 and CDR2 from the germline V gene are LGHNA and YSLEER. CDR3 sequence reads: CASSQSDRGIFGNQPQHF. Written as DNA, the CDR3 is TGCGCCAGCAGCCAATCCGACAGGGGCATTTTCGGCAATCAGCCCCAGCATTTT.

There are many counts of this clonotype. The chain uses TRBV5-1 and TRBJ2-7; 9 bases fit TRBD2. The germline V gene has CDR1 SGHRS and CDR2 YFSETQ. The CDR3 runs 16 residues. The J segment lost 3 bases and the V segment lost 1 base, leaving 8 bases of the junction unmatched. The CDR3 region has the DNA TGCGCCAGCAGCTTGATACCGCGCGGGAGGGACTACGAGCAGTACTTC. Amino acid sequence: CASSLIPRGRDYEQYF. Using reference TRBV5-1 and TRBJ2-7 for the parts outside the CDR3, the full variable domain is KAGVTQTPRYLIKTRGQQVTLSCSPISGHRSVSWYQQTPGQGLQFLFEYFSETQRNKGNFPGRFSGRQFSNSRSEMNVSTLELGDSALYLCASSLIPRGRDYEQYFGPGTRLTVT.

This clonotype was picked up a small number of times. J is TRBJ1-3 and V is TRBV10-3; 11 positions match TRBD1. Trimming took 2 bases from V and 1 from J; bases not matched to a gene: 10. Germline CDR1 ENHRY, CDR2 SYGVKD. The length of the CDR3 is 19 residues. The chain's CDR3 is CAISELWTGGAESGNTIYF. CDR3 bases: TGTGCCATCAGTGAGCTTTGGACAGGGGGCGCGGAGTCTGGAAACACCATATATTTT.

In its sample, this clonotype was seen a few times. This rearrangement joins TRBV9 to TRBJ1-4, with unresolved D. The CDR3 loop spans 16 amino acids. V gave up 4 bases and J gave up 4 bases, with 17 bases separating them. CDR1 is SGDLS and CDR2 is YYNGEE in the germline V gene. CDR3 region: CASSSNGLAGNEKLFF. DNA for the CDR3: TGTGCCAGCAGCTCTAATGGGCTGGCCGGTAATGAAAAACTGTTTTTT.

This clonotype has just a few counts. The DNA for the CDR3 is TGTGCCAGCAGCCTTGGACAGGAGTGGAATGAGCAGTTCTTC. It codes for CASSLGQEWNEQFF. The chain has TRBV7-2 and TRBJ2-1; 7 bases agree with TRBD1. With V trimmed by 5 bases and J by 7 bases, 8 bases remained unmatched. Germline V gives CDR1 SGHTA, CDR2 FQGNSA. The CDR3 contains 14 residues.

The table lists this clonotype with many counts. The V and J genes are TRBV27 and TRBJ2-7; D perhaps matches TRBD2 (5 bases). The CDR3 runs 13 residues. V gave up 5 bases and J gave up 1 base, with 9 bases separating them. Germline V lookup: CDR1 MNHEY, CDR2 SMNVEV (reference sequence). This chain's CDR3 is CASSRTGSYEQYF. CDR3 nucleotide sequence: TGTGCCAGCAGTAGGACGGGATCCTACGAGCAGTACTTC.

This clonotype was seen at least ten times. The chain's CDR3 is CATSRVGAGGSNEQFF. The CDR3 DNA follows: TGTGCCACCAGCAGAGTTGGGGCGGGAGGTTCTAATGAGCAGTTCTTC. The chain employs TRBV15 and TRBJ2-1, with 8 bases matching TRBD2. Germline V gene data show CDR1 as LNHNV and CDR2 as YYDKDF (reference sequence). This CDR3 has 16 amino acids. The junction had 9 bases not matched to a gene; V was cut back by 1 base and J by 7 bases.

The V gene is TRBV29-1, the J gene TRBJ2-5; 9 nucleotides align to TRBD1. With V trimmed by 5 bases and J by 2 bases, 21 bases remained unmatched. CDR1 and CDR2 from the germline V gene are SQVTM and ANQGSEA. The CDR3 is made up of 19 amino acids. CDR3 bases: TGCAGCGTTCAAGGGTCCGGGACAGGGCTCCTAGGGGAACAAGAGACCCAGTACTTC. Translation gives CSVQGSGTGLLGEQETQYF.

J is TRBJ2-3 and V is TRBV29-1; possible D gene TRBD1, 5 bases. Germline CDR1 SQVTM, CDR2 ANQGSEA. V was pared by 3 bases and J by 2 bases, with 12 bases between. The CDR3 is made up of 14 amino acids. CDR3 bases: TGCAGCGTTGAGGGCAGGGTCTCCACAGATACGCAGTATTTT. This sequence encodes CSVEGRVSTDTQYF.

This clonotype has a handful of counts. The rearrangement uses TRBV19 and TRBJ2-7; no reliable D call. The CDR3 contains 14 residues. The V gene lost 1 base and the J gene lost 1 base, with 8 bases spanning the gap. CDR1 is LNHDA and CDR2 is SQIVND in the germline V gene (reference sequence). The CDR3 nucleotides read TGTGCCAGTAGTATAGCGCGGCAGTCCTACGAGCAGTACTTC. Translated: CASSIARQSYEQYF.

The table lists this clonotype with a few counts. The rearrangement joins TRBV28 to TRBJ1-4; D is undetermined. This CDR3 region has 15 residues. V shed 3 bases and J shed 7 bases, with 15 bases lying between them. CDR1 and CDR2 from the germline V gene are MDHEN and SYDVKM. The CDR3 loop is CASSFRGREGEKLFF. CDR3 in DNA: TGTGCCAGCAGTTTTCGTGGCCGCGAAGGTGAAAAACTGTTTTTT.

In its sample, this clonotype was seen many times. The chain couples TRBV7-9 to TRBJ2-1; D is unclear. This CDR3 has 16 amino acids. Trimming took off 2 bases at V and 0 bases at J, with 11 bases between the two ends. Germline assignment: CDR1 SEHNR and CDR2 FQNEAQ (reference sequence). The CDR3 region is CASSLSAAASYNEQFF. As DNA, the CDR3 is TGTGCCAGCAGCTTATCGGCGGCTGCCTCCTACAATGAGCAGTTCTTC. Supplemented by reference TRBV7-9 and TRBJ2-1, the full variable domain reads DTGVSQNPRHKITKRGQNVTFRCDPISEHNRLYWYRQTLGQGPEFLTYFQNEAQLEKSRLLSDRFSAERPKGSFSTLEIQRTEQGDSAMYLCASSLSAAASYNEQFFGPGTRLTVL.

V is TRBV20-1 and J is TRBJ1-2; possible D gene TRBD1, 5 bases. Germline V lookup: CDR1 DFQATT, CDR2 SNEGSKA (reference sequence). The V end was cut by 5 bases, the J end by 8 bases, with 18 bases between. The CDR3 length is 13 residues. The CDR3 bases are TGCAGTGCTGTGACGGAACATTCAGGGGGCTACACCTTC. This gives the protein CSAVTEHSGGYTF.

This clonotype has ten or more counts. This sequence joins TRBV27 and TRBJ2-5; D unresolved. The germline V gene encodes CDR1 MNHEY and CDR2 SMNVEV (reference sequence). Trimming cost V 0 bases and J 2 bases, with 4 bases left between them. The CDR3 length is 13 residues. In DNA, the CDR3 is TGTGCCAGCAGTTTATCGTGGCAAGAGACCCAGTACTTC. Its protein product is CASSLSWQETQYF.

This clonotype was observed at least ten times. The chain has TRBV7-2 and TRBJ2-1, with 8 bases matching TRBD2. The CDR3 length is 15 residues. Trimming took 5 bases from V and 3 from J; bases not matched to a gene: 6. CDR1 is SGHTA and CDR2 is FQGNSA in the germline V gene. The CDR3 bases are TGTGCCAGCAGCCCCCCAGCGGGGGTCTACAATGAGCAGTTCTTC. Residues: CASSPPAGVYNEQFF.

This chain connects TRBV19 to TRBJ2-1; 12 bases line up with TRBD1. This CDR3 contains 15 residues. Germline CDR1 is LNHDA and CDR2 is SQIVND (reference sequence). V shed 10 bases and J 8 bases; nucleotides not matched to a gene: 12. The CDR3 sequence is CATERGQGALYEQFF. In DNA form, the CDR3 reads TGTGCCACCGAAAGGGGACAGGGGGCGTTATATGAGCAGTTCTTC.

About this clonotype itself: This may be a read error, as it is one base from a much larger clone. The missing conserved phenylalanine or tryptophan at the end of this CDR3 makes a read error likely. The chain couples TRBV20-1 to TRBJ2-3; the match to TRBD2 covers 12 bases. CDR1 is DFQATT and CDR2 is SNEGSKA in the germline V gene (reference sequence). Unmatched junction bases numbered 1, after V lost 1 base and J lost 5 bases. The CDR3 loop spans 14 amino acids. The CDR3 sequence is CSARGGLAGDTQYL. Here the CDR3 DNA reads TGCAGTGCTAGAGGGGGACTAGCGGGAGATACGCAGTATCTT.